The sample holds a few counts of the clone carrying this T cell receptor beta chain. Its antigen is currently unknown. A much larger clone differs by one base, so this may be a read error. These data come from a study of breast tumors, draining lymph nodes, adjacent tissues. Findings and limits, study-wide: The data were judged consistent with most tumor T cells coming from lymph node and expanding in tumor. Tumor and nontumor repertoires were significantly more similar in luminal-like than in basal-like breast cancer. Tumor T cell lymph node origin was a supported hypothesis, not proven. Tumors had less TCR diversity than lymph nodes, more than nontumor tissue.

Samples came from axillary lymph nodes draining the breast cancer. MiXCR was run by TCRdb on the multiplex PCR reads, yielding one entry per CDR3 protein. The data hold around 300,000 distinct CDR3 sequences, with 30% observed a single time. Trimming cost V 3 bases and J 2 bases, with 11 bases left between them. Per the germline V gene, CDR1 is SGHAT and CDR2 is FQNNGV. This CDR3 comprises 14 residues. The rearrangement uses TRBV11-2 and TRBJ2-7; D gene uncertain. The clonotype was recovered from a female donor with breast cancer. Some clones in this sample may be carry-over from other donors' samples. Material: axillary lymph node tissue. The CDR3 sequence: CASSFDPATYEQYF. DNA of the CDR3: TGTGCCAGCAGCTTTGACCCGGCAACCTACGAGCAGTACTTC.